The source of this T cell receptor (beta chain) is a study of T cells in Graves' hyperthyroidism and ophthalmopathy. Findings and limits, study-wide: The model made its ophthalmopathy prediction, and onset followed a median roughly 6.5 months later. Blood also carried most thyroid clonotypes expanded above 0.001.

The V gene lost 5 bases and the J gene lost 8 bases, with 15 bases spanning the gap. The CDR3 length is 13 residues. Germline CDR1 is SGHVS and CDR2 is FQNEAQ. This clonotype was counted a few times. What it recognizes is unknown. Stable disease denoted Graves' hyperthyroidism without ophthalmopathy progression within 18 months. Over 8 ml fresh peripheral blood yielded the PBMCs. TCR beta CDR3 region amplification was performed from RNA transcripts. The HTBI set primed first-round TCR CDR3 RT-PCR. TCRdb independently ran MiXCR on the multiplex PCR reads; one entry per CDR3 protein. Here the sample spans more than 500,000 distinct CDR3 sequences, about 17% being singletons.

The sample taken for sequencing was blood. This chain joins TRBV7-8 and TRBJ1-2; D may be TRBD1 (5 bases). The clonotype originates from a woman younger than 45 with Graves' hyperthyroidism. CDR3 sequence (DNA): TGTGCCAGCAGCCCAGGGACCCTCGGGGGCTACACCTTC. As protein: CASSPGTLGGYTF.